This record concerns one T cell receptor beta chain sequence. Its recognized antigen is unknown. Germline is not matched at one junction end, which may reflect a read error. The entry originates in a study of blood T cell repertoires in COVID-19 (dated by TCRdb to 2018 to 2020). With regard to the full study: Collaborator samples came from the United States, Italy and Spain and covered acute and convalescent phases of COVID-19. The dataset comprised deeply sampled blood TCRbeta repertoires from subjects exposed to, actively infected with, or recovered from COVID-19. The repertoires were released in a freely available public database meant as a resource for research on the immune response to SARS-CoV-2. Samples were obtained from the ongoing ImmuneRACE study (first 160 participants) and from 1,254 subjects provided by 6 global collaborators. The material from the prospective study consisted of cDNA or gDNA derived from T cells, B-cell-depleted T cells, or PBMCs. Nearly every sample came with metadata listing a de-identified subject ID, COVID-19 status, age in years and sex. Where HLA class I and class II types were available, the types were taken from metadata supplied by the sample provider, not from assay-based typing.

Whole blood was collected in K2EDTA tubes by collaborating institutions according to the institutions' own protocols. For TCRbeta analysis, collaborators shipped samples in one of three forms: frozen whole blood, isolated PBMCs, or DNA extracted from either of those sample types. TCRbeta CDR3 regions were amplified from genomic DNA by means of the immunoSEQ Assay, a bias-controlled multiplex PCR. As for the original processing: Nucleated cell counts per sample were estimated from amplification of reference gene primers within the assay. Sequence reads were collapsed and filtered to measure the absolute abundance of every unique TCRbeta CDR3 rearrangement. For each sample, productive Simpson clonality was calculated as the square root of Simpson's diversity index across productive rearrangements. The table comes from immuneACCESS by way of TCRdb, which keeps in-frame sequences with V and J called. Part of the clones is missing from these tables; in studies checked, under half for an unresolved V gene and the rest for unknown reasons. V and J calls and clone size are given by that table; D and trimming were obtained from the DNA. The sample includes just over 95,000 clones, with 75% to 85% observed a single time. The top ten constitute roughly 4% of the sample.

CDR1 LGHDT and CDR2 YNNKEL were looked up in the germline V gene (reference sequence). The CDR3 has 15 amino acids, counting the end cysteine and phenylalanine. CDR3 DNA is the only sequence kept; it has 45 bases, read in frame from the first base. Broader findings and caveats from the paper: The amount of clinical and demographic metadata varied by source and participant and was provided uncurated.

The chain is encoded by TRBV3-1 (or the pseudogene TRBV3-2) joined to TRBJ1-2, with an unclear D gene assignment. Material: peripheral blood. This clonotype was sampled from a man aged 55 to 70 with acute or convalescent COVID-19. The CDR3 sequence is CASSQEAVGQYDYTF. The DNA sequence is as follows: TGTGCCAGCAGCCAAGAAGCGGTAGGGCAGTATGACTACACCTTC.